The text below deals with one TCR beta chain. Its antigen is still unknown. No clone much larger than this one lies a single base away; base qualities are absent. The source of the sample is a study of OX40 agonist ivuxolimab in advanced cancers. Regarding the research as a whole: Ivuxolimab was an agonistic, fully human IgG2 monoclonal antibody directed against OX40 (CD134), a costimulatory receptor. Intravenous ivuxolimab was administered to patients every 2 weeks at six dose levels: 0.01, 0.1, 0.3, 1.5, 3 and 10 mg/kg. Of the roughly 52 patients in dose escalation, about 20 had hepatocellular carcinoma, roughly 15 had melanoma, 9 had renal cell carcinoma and 9 had head and neck cancer. In the dose-escalation cohort, approximately 83% of patients were male, and the mean age was roughly 60 years with a range of about 20 to 90. Prior anti-PD-1, anti-PD-L1 or anti-CTLA-4 therapy was permitted, and checkpoint inhibitors had been received by approximately 39% of dose-escalation patients. Partial responses were achieved by three dose-escalation patients, of whom one had hepatocellular carcinoma and two had cutaneous melanoma. The point of sequencing TCRbeta in the periphery was to test whether ivuxolimab changed TCR sequence diversity and drove clonal T-cell expansion. The paper describes the monotherapy dose-escalation part (N ≈ 52 patients) of the phase I trial of ivuxolimab.

Patients with a history of autoimmune disease or receiving systemic immunosuppression were excluded from the trial. In every dose cohort, peripheral blood was drawn for TCR sequencing at baseline, cycle 4 day 1, and cycle 7 day 1. The samples were taken from a phase I, first-in-human, multicenter, open-label dose-escalation trial of ivuxolimab. Adults with locally advanced or metastatic head and neck squamous cell, hepatocellular, melanoma or renal cell carcinoma were enrolled in the trial. Before TCR sequencing, CD4+ and CD8+ T cells were separately sorted from peripheral blood. To sequence the TCRbeta CDR3 region, genomic DNA was isolated from the sorted cells. TCRbeta CDR3 regions were sequenced using the immunoSEQ Assay. Entries here come from immuneACCESS through TCRdb and include only in-frame sequences with V and J called. Some clones fail to appear in such tables; in the studies checked, an unresolved V gene covers under half of the shortfall, and the cause of the remainder is unknown. The sample records 69,000 or so clones, roughly 85% of which are singletons. The ten largest clones represent 6% to 8% of the sample.

The study at large found these results: Which antigens the clonally expanded peripheral T cells were specific for was not determined. Clonal expansion of both CD4+ and CD8+ blood T cells was observed from baseline to week 6 at doses 0.1 to 3.0 mg/kg. Low levels of normalized T-cell clonal expansion were also seen in some patients who did not respond. After ivuxolimab, more expanded clones were found on average in CD8+ T cells than in CD4+ T cells. In the 0.1-3.0 mg/kg groups, partial responders had among the lowest normalized peripheral clonal expansion, particularly in CD8+ T cells.

This receptor was taken from an adult with an advanced solid tumor such as melanoma, head and neck, liver or kidney cancer. Specimen: CD4+ or CD8+ T cells sorted from blood, collected in a trial of the OX40 agonist ivuxolimab.

At the DNA level, the sequence is TGTGCCAGTAGCCTGGACAGGCCCAATCAGCCCCAGCATTTT. This codes for CASSLDRPNQPQHF. Rearrangement joined TRBV19 to TRBJ1-5; 7 of the junction bases match TRBD1. From V the trimming removes 6 bases and from J it removes 3 bases, while the gene matches leave 5 bases of the junction unaccounted for. CDR1 and CDR2 are read off the germline V gene (reference sequence) as LNHDA and SQIVND. The CDR3, cysteine through phenylalanine, is 14 amino acids long. Only the CDR3 region is kept as DNA, spanning 42 bases read in frame from base 1.